This TCR beta chain was identified during a study of T cell clonotyping in hematopoietic cell transplantation (dated by TCRdb to about 2021). For context, the study as a whole: Pretransplant recipient samples were obtained after cytoreduction. Patient recruitment ran from late 2015 to early 2017, and follow-up continued until late 2020 or death. In the study, around 130 blood samples were gathered from 35 consecutive transplant recipients and their related donors.

CDR1 and CDR2 are read off the germline V gene as LGHNA and YNFKEQ. The CDR3 covers 15 residues, taking in both the cysteine and the phenylalanine. Only the CDR3 DNA is retained, 45 bases long and in frame from the first base. V loses 0 bases, J loses 4 bases, and the germline ends lie 10 bases apart. The time point label here, explained by the study, means: recipient sample about 28 days before transplant, after cytoreduction. Blood samples were obtained from recipients approximately 28 days before transplant and at days 30, 100 and 180 after transplant. Nuclei Lysis Solution was used to extract genomic DNA from fresh or cryopreserved unfractionated peripheral blood mononuclear cells. Details on this clone: The specificity of this receptor is unknown. Base qualities are not at hand, and no much larger clone is one base apart.

The immunoSEQ assay, a bias-controlled multiplex PCR using V- and J-specific primers, was used to amplify TCR beta CDR3 regions from genomic DNA. A second PCR step added a proprietary barcode and Illumina adapter sequences to the CDR3 amplicons. An Illumina MiSeq instrument was used for sequencing of the CDR3 libraries. The original methods were these. Export and quality control were handled in immunoSEQ Analyzer 3.0, while downstream analyses relied on R Bioconductor and Immunarch. Repertoire metrics were calculated using only productive rearrangements within the normalized downsampled data set. Clonotypes larger than 5 templates in the normalized cohort were defined as pathologically expanded. Repertoire diversity was measured with the Inverse Simpson Index. The non-normalized data set was used for CMV-specificity analyses so that all clonotypes could be captured. What TCRdb holds here is the immuneACCESS table cut down to in-frame rearrangements. Part of the clones is not present; checked against another copy, under half of the missing clones reflect an unresolved V gene, and the others are unexplained. V and J calls and clone size come straight from that table; D and trimming were deduced from the DNA. A total of approximately 41,000 clones appear in this sample, roughly 85% of them only once. The top ten clones comprise 2.5% to 3.5% of the sample.

Study-wide conclusions, independent of this receptor: Just a small fraction of recipient repertoires overlapped with donor repertoires, and more than 95% appeared de novo at the given depth. Broader TCR repertoire diversity after transplant was predicted by Inverse Simpson Index values from donors and from recipients before transplant. The sample size was limited, and CD4 and CD8 repertoire contributions could not be separated because cells were not sorted. After transplant, TCR diversity in recipients dropped, and pathologically expanded clonotypes increased progressively from day 30 to day 180.

The receptor was derived from a man in his sixties with acute myeloid leukemia. Some clones in this sample may be carry-over from other donors' samples. The chain was built from TRBV4-2 and TRBJ1-5, with a weak D call of TRBD1 (6 bases match). The sequences come from peripheral blood mononuclear cells, collected before stem cell transplant. CDR3 loop: CASSQDGQGNQPQHF. The nucleotide sequence reads as follows: TGTGCCAGCAGCCAAGACGGTCAGGGGAATCAGCCCCAGCATTTT.